This T cell receptor (beta chain) was identified during a study of type 1 regulatory T cells (dated by TCRdb to about 2021). Concerning the study at large: The study characterized an in vitro protocol that generated a Tr1-enriched, alloantigen-specific CD4 T cell product named T-allo10. T-allo10 was being tested clinically in patients with hematological malignancies who were undergoing allogeneic hematopoietic stem cell transplantation.

The germline V gene sets CDR1 to SQVTM and CDR2 to ANQGSEA. The CDR3 contains 11 residues, cysteine and phenylalanine counted. Left in the record is the CDR3 DNA by itself, 33 bases read in frame from the first base. The junction carries 13 bases between V and J, which are trimmed by 7 bases and 7 bases respectively. TCRdb lists the instrument as Illumina MiSeq. TCRdb trimmed the raw reads at Q25, called clones with MiXCR and kept productive beta chains. Each CDR3 protein appears once, grouped with its most common genes and DNA. The sample table shows around 88,000 distinct CDR3 sequences, and around 30% are seen once. Approximately 2.2% of the sample rests with the top ten. A note on this clonotype: This clone's antigen is unknown. Per-base quality was not reported, and no clone a single base away is much larger than it.

The chain is made from TRBV29-1 and TRBJ1-1, and perhaps TRBD1 as D gene, on 6 matching bases. The sequence came from a human donor in good health. Sequenced sample: CD4+ T cells, either the whole sample or a sorted fraction (not recorded which). This receptor has the CDR3 CSAGTGIEAFF. In nucleotide form, the sequence is TGCAGCGCCGGAACAGGGATTGAAGCTTTCTTT.